This T cell receptor beta chain was captured in a study of CD8 T cells in ankylosing spondylitis. Findings of the study overall: Some of the motif variants had earlier been found in reactive arthritis patients' fluid and blood. A TCR beta motif of 7 to 9 highly homologous variants seemed to mark ankylosing spondylitis blood. Disease-associated clones were CD8+ and fairly uncommon in peripheral blood. It was reported that disease-linked clones were significantly enriched in matched ankylosing spondylitis synovial fluid.

Germline values: CDR1 DFQATT, CDR2 SNEGSKA (reference sequence). Trimming took 4 bases from V and 5 from J, leaving 5 bases between them. The CDR3 runs 11 residues. This clonotype came up a few times. As yet, its antigen is unknown. Library preparation for TCR beta used quantitative 5'-RACE with molecular barcodes. Each CDR3 protein is one row after TCRdb ran MiXCR on the 5' RACE reads. Of 750,000 to 850,000 distinct CDR3 sequences in the sample, over 9.5% were seen once. Sequencing was done on a sample of blood, either unsorted or a sorted T cell fraction (not recorded which). The clonotype comes from a male donor with ankylosing spondylitis. V gene TRBV20-1 combines with J gene TRBJ2-2; D gene ambiguous. CDR3 amino acids: CSATGTGELFF. The CDR3 DNA reads TGCAGTGCTACAGGAACCGGGGAGCTGTTTTTT.